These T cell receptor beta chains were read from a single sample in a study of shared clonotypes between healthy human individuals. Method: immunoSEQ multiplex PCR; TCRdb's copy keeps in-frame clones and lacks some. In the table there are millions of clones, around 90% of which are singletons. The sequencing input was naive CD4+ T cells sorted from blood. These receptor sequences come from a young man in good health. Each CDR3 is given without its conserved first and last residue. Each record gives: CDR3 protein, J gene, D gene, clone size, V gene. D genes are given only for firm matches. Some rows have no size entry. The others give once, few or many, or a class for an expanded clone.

ASSGPADRAGYT	TRBJ1-2	TRBD1	.	TRBV6-5
ASRDRAEQPQH	TRBJ1-5	TRBD1	few	TRBV19
ASAGTSGLVSYNEQF	TRBJ2-1	TRBD2	.	TRBV19
AWTFHRAGTGELF	TRBJ2-2	.	.	TRBV30
ASSADYSTGAETQY	TRBJ2-5	.	.	TRBV5-5
ASSPRGGGTDTQY	TRBJ2-3	TRBD2	.	TRBV11-2
APPGNQPQH	TRBJ1-5	.	.	TRBV7-3
ASTGNSNQPQH	TRBJ1-5	.	.	TRBV6-1
ASSIDRVRNQPQH	TRBJ1-5	TRBD1	.	TRBV19
ASSFPGQAGDTQY	TRBJ2-3	TRBD1	once	TRBV5-4
ASSILGQLATNEKLF	TRBJ1-4	TRBD1	.	TRBV19
ASSFGTVTYNSPLH	TRBJ1-6	TRBD1	.	TRBV27
ASTDSNSPLH	TRBJ1-6	.	.	TRBV6-1
ASSLSGSGANVLT	TRBJ2-6	.	.	TRBV5-8
ASSRSGTTNTEAF	TRBJ1-1	.	.	TRBV5-1
ASSTFQETQY	TRBJ2-5	.	.	TRBV6-6
ASSVEVADTQY	TRBJ2-3	.	few	TRBV9
ASVSEINRGNEQF	TRBJ2-1	.	.	TRBV27
ASSPVEGVNEKLF	TRBJ1-4	.	.	TRBV18
ASSDRQGGSPLH	TRBJ1-6	TRBD1	.	TRBV2
AWSVRGETQY	TRBJ2-5	.	.	TRBV30
ASSKTGRYEQY	TRBJ2-7	.	.	TRBV7-9
ASSSRGGNQPQH	TRBJ1-5	.	.	TRBV2
ASRPPGQGRTGELF	TRBJ2-2	TRBD1	.	TRBV19
AISESLSGGVRNTIY	TRBJ1-3	TRBD1	once	TRBV10-3
ATSLDFSGANVLT	TRBJ2-6	.	.	TRBV15
ASSQAVFGQEAF	TRBJ1-1	.	.	TRBV4-3
ASSLRTDEPKTQY	TRBJ2-5	.	.	TRBV5-1
ASGLVFSERPGELF	TRBJ2-2	.	.	TRBV12-5
ASSLVRKVVNEQF	TRBJ2-1	.	.	TRBV13
ASSLKVSGAGSYEQY	TRBJ2-7	.	.	TRBV5-6
ASSPPGQGGTDTQY	TRBJ2-3	.	.	TRBV13
ASSLLAGYGYT	TRBJ1-2	.	.	TRBV28
ASSQEPPGAGNTIY	TRBJ1-3	.	.	TRBV4-3
AWSPGNYGYT	TRBJ1-2	.	.	TRBV30
ASSFDGHRYGYT	TRBJ1-2	.	.	TRBV28
ASSTSGPSSYEQY	TRBJ2-7	TRBD2	.	TRBV19
ASSLTTGKNEQF	TRBJ2-1	.	.	TRBV7-3
ASSLGRGPYNEQF	TRBJ2-1	.	.	TRBV11-2
ASSLVLLAGSYEQY	TRBJ2-7	TRBD2	.	TRBV7-2
ASSLNYGNTIY	TRBJ1-3	.	.	TRBV11-2
ASSPMGDRVGYT	TRBJ1-2	TRBD1	.	TRBV7-3
ASSSLGDNGGYT	TRBJ1-2	.	few	TRBV7-9
ASSTGLQETQY	TRBJ2-5	.	.	TRBV18
ASTPSGGSEKLF	TRBJ1-4	.	.	TRBV7-9
ASSLDSANYEQY	TRBJ2-7	.	.	TRBV7-8
ASSLRQGGPKNNEQF	TRBJ2-1	TRBD1	.	TRBV11-2
ASSSGTSGGPTYNEQF	TRBJ2-1	TRBD2	.	TRBV5-4
ASSLADRAYSGNTIY	TRBJ1-3	TRBD1	.	TRBV5-4
ASSLGAGVGYT	TRBJ1-2	.	.	TRBV5-5
ATTGTSGKDEQF	TRBJ2-1	TRBD2	.	TRBV5-1
ASSPGVQDNEQF	TRBJ2-1	.	.	TRBV18
ASSIGYYRAGTGSPLH	TRBJ1-6	.	.	TRBV19
ASNPDIYYGYT	TRBJ1-2	.	.	TRBV19